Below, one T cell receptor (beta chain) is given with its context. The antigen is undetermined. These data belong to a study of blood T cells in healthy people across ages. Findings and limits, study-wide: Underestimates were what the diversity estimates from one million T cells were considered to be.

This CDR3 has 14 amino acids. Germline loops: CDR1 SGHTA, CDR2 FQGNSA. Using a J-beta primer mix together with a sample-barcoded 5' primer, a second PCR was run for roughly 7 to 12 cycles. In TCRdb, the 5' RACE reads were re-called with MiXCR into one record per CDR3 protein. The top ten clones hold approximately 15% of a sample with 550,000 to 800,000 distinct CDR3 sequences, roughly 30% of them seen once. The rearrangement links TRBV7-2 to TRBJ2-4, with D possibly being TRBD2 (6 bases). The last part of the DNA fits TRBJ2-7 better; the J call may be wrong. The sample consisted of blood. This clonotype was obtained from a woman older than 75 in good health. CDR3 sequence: CASSSSAISFEQYF. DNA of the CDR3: TGTGCCAGCAGCTCTAGCGCAATATCTTTCGAGCAGTACTTC.